Many counts were recorded for the clone carrying this T cell receptor beta chain. The CDR3 loop spans 14 amino acids. Trimming pared 8 bases from V and 5 bases from J, leaving 16 bases between. The sample comes from a study of naive and memory T cell subsets. Amplification of ligated cDNA took four PCR rounds with SP2 and nested alpha and beta constant primers. TCRdb re-called the 5' RACE reads through MiXCR, storing one row per CDR3 protein. The data hold 50,000 or so distinct CDR3 sequences, with 7.2% observed a single time. The library had UMIs added by 3' ligation of an oligonucleotide to TCR cDNA.

V usage is TRBV12-3 or TRBV12-4 and J usage is TRBJ2-1, with D possibly being TRBD1 (5 bases). This sequence was found in a male donor in good health. The CDR3 sequence is CASRGAGRDNEQFF. CDR3 sequence (DNA): TGTGCCAGCCGAGGAGCCGGCAGGGACAATGAGCAGTTCTTC.